The entry below describes one TCR beta chain. The antigen remains undetermined. J gave up 4 bases and V 6 bases, and 6 bases lay outside the gene matches. CDR3 size: 15 residues. From germline, CDR1 is MNHNS and CDR2 SASEGT. This sample is drawn from a study of T cell responses to AZD1222 COVID-19 vaccine. Sequencing was performed with immunoSEQ multiplex PCR; in TCRdb, only in-frame clones are kept and a portion is missing. The table shows 150,000 to 200,000 clones, with 75% to 90% occurring only once. Notes on the study in general: Only after the peak T cell response were repertoires sampled. Vaccine-related CD4 TCRs covered spike, predominating at 160-218 and 743-854.

The origin of this receptor is an adult in good health. The sequencing used peripheral blood, collected on day 0 of MenACWY control vaccination. The genes are TRBV6-1 and TRBJ2-1; TRBD2 matches at 10 bases. Here the CDR3 reads CASSLGTSAYNEQFF. DNA of the CDR3: TGTGCCAGCAGCCTAGGGACTAGCGCTTACAATGAGCAGTTCTTC.